This TCR beta chain was recorded in a study of response to subunit inactivated influenza vaccine. Concerning this clonotype: What it binds is not known.

TCRdb used MiXCR to reprocess the RT-PCR reads, holding one entry per CDR3 protein. The sample has hundreds of thousands of distinct CDR3 sequences, about 18% seen once; the top ten hold approximately 11%. The CDR3 loop spans 15 amino acids. Germline-derived CDR1 and CDR2 are LGHNA and YNFKEQ. J gave up 0 bases and V 2 bases, and 3 bases lay outside the gene matches. Study-level results: Each seasonal influenza vaccination recruits few new T cells, the authors suggested.

The chain combines TRBV4-2 with TRBJ2-7, with 8 bases matching TRBD1. The source is a man aged 45-60 years who received an inactivated influenza vaccine. This specimen consisted of PBMCs from blood, obtained 5 days after vaccination. The CDR3 sequence is CASSQRTGISYEQYF. The CDR3 coding sequence is TGTGCCAGCAGCCAACGGACAGGGATCTCCTACGAGCAGTACTTC.